This T cell receptor (beta chain) is from a study of cytomegalovirus exposure and HLA in healthy donors (TCRdb year 2017). For context, the study as a whole: An earlier analysis of under 600 of the donors reported about 290 Gb of sequence data and some 100 million unique TCR beta sequences from about 180 million T cells. In the later analysis, no new phenotypic data were used to find candidate immune exposures; instead, reliance was placed on TCR beta sequences and their occurrence across donors. The study was designed to test whether signatures of past pathogen exposure could be identified by cataloging public T cell receptors. The study combined high-throughput TCR immunosequencing, statistical association of individual TCRs with disease status, and machine learning to predict cytomegalovirus infection status. About 310 gigabases of sequencing data and tens of millions of unique TCR sequences were included in an early release covering about 620 HLA-typed donors. Donor age, sex, ethnicity and CMV serostatus were compiled together with the repertoire data. The T cell repertoires of about 700 subjects were profiled by immunosequencing and related to cytomegalovirus serostatus. An earlier analysis of some 500 of the donors used high-throughput TCR beta sequencing to judge whether each TCR beta V gene segment behaved as functional or pseudogenic. A later genetic analysis took genome-wide SNP genotypes for about 55% of the roughly 670 donors and used that subset as a discovery cohort. The number of typed donors differed by locus: about 620-640 for A, B, C, DRB1 and DQB1; 522 for DQA1; 600 to 610 for DPA1; and roughly 490 for DPB1. Besides the first cohort of hundreds of subjects, a separate validation cohort made up of over 95 different subjects was used. The genetic ancestry cluster associated with self-reported Caucasian donors included about 81% of the 300 to 450 genotyped donors. To study patterns of TCR occurrence, a later analysis re-analyzed previously published TCR beta repertoires from 500 to 850 donors and added high-resolution HLA genotyping. All discovery cohort repertoires had been generated on a single sequencing platform. On average, roughly 250,000 unique TCR beta nucleotide sequences were sequenced per donor among about 400 genotyped donors of the cohort, with 15% to 20% of those sequences being non-productive. Because of strong linkage in the cohort, four to six DR-DQ haplotypes were treated as single units for association and clustering. HLA typing covered class I and class II loci at four-digit resolution.

A note on this clone: Its antigen is still unknown. The input lacks base qualities; no much larger clone sits a single base away.

The cohort was made up of under 800 healthy bone marrow donors. At the time of sampling, all cohort members were nominally healthy, though unrecorded immune exposures were likely present. The donor was CMV seronegative and was included in the group of a few hundred seronegative cohort members. A peripheral blood sample was collected from each donor, and TCR beta sequencing was performed on peripheral blood mononuclear cells. The Qiagen DNeasy Blood Extraction Kit was used to extract genomic DNA from the blood cell samples. On the study overall, not on this receptor specifically: A later analysis reported that several top co-occurrence clusters appeared linked to parvovirus B19, influenza, CMV and Epstein-Barr virus. In the study, approximately 160 TCR beta chains were listed as associated with cytomegalovirus. A group of highly shared sequence variants was considered likely to be a technical artifact of the sequencing pipeline. The authors suggested that the approach could potentially be extended to other disease states and immunological phenotypes. Because counts were too low, seventeen rarely observed V segments, including chromosome 9 orphons, were left out of the earlier analysis of a few hundred of the donors. In a later analysis, the rate of TCR association differed among HLA loci, with DRB1 alleles having the most associated TCRs and HLA-C alleles having the fewest. In a later analysis, most CMV-associated TCR beta chains were found to appear HLA-restricted, with HLA associations seemingly driven largely by CMV exposure. In a later analysis, HLA-associated TCR beta chains were found to be more clonally expanded and to have lower generation probabilities than equally common non-associated chains. Immune exposure information for the cohort was limited to CMV serostatus. Cytomegalovirus status was reported to be diagnosed by the classifier with high specificity and sensitivity in both the original and validation cohorts. A later genetic analysis reported fewer N-insertions in productive TCRs among donors in an Asian-associated ancestry cluster than the roughly 700-donor mean. Linkage disequilibrium might explain the correlated functional status among segregating V segments, but an unknown experimental factor could not be excluded. When HLA alleles, especially DR and DQ, strongly co-occurred, TCR associations were difficult to assign to individual alleles. In an earlier analysis of some 640 of the donors, most TCR beta V segments were observed in productive rearrangements about 87% or about 30% of the time, broadly matching IMGT annotations. V-gene and J-gene trimming of TCR beta chains was associated with a missense DCLRE1C variant in a later genetic analysis, and the association was replicated in an independent cohort. A few of the identified cytomegalovirus-associated TCR beta chains were confirmed in vitro to be specific for cytomegalovirus antigens. In a later analysis, some 18,000 TCR beta sequences were associated with specific HLA alleles at a false discovery rate of 0.05. Across donors, most TCR sequences were observed very rarely, whereas some public TCRs were present in many individuals. Because HLA typing was missing for some donors at each locus, association tests included only the typed subset. This cohort had only TCR beta chains sequenced, and the lack of alpha or paired-chain data limited which features could be detected. Presence/absence analyses assumed roughly uniform sequencing depth across donors, an assumption that may not hold. Some IMGT-functional V segments, including TRBV6-2 and TRBV6-3, could not be distinguished by the 87-base-pair reads and were therefore excluded. A further reported finding was that TCR beta sequences accurately predicted the HLA-A and HLA-B alleles for most subjects in the first cohort.

V and J are truncated by 6 bases and 5 bases respectively, leaving an intervening sequence of 23 bases. Taken from the germline V gene (reference sequence), the CDR1 and CDR2 loops are SEHNR and FQNEAQ. The CDR3 measures 16 amino acids from cysteine to phenylalanine. Only the CDR3 DNA stays, 48 bases, in frame from base 1. The library was generated by the immunoSEQ multiplex PCR assay. For the multiplex PCR, a mixture combining 60 forward primers for TCR Vbeta segments and 13 reverse primers for TCR Jbeta segments was used. The CDR3 region of rearranged TCR beta genes was amplified from genomic DNA by a multiplex PCR assay. The Illumina HiSeq System was used to sequence the amplified TCR beta libraries as 87-base-pair reads. From the authors' description of their analysis: A later analysis tallied around 82 million unique TCR beta chains across the roughly 610 repertoires, and around 9.9 million of those chains were shared by two or more donors. Raw reads were error-corrected and collapsed into unique sequences by a nearest-neighbor algorithm in which closely related sequences were merged to remove PCR and sequencing errors. To assign V, D and J gene segments, CDR3 sequences were aligned to IMGT reference sequences. Each retained sequence needed at least a six-nucleotide match to both a V gene segment and a J gene segment. A rearrangement was called productive if the CDR3 had no stop codons and remained in frame with V and J, and every other rearrangement was called non-productive. CDR3 was defined by IMGT convention, running from the second conserved V-encoded cysteine to the conserved J-encoded phenylalanine. Sequences without an unambiguous match to a single V gene segment were excluded from the earlier analysis of 587 of the donors. An earlier analysis of about 600 of the donors called V segments functional above 56.7% productive rearrangements and segregating when the between-donor standard deviation exceeded 5%. A statistical classification framework was built for diagnosing cytomegalovirus status from the catalog of TCR beta chain sequences. A later analysis assigned V and J genes by comparing TCR nucleotide sequences with IMGT/GENE-DB human TR gene sequences. In a later analysis, CDR3 sequences and most-parsimonious VDJ recombination scenarios were assigned using the TCRdist pipeline. In a later analysis, every TCR beta chain was defined by the combination of its CDR3 amino acid sequence and its V-gene family, and reads without a unique V-gene family were dropped. To address suspected cross-contamination and a sequencing artifact, a later analysis removed 592 highly shared, low-generation-probability nucleotide sequences. For each public chain, a later analysis derived a clonal expansion index from normalized ranks of inferred template counts within each repertoire. Generation probabilities in a later analysis came from a VDJ recombination model fitted to out-of-frame rearrangements, and those results were checked against IGoR. In a later analysis, hypergeometric tests were used to score TCR-TCR, TCR-HLA and TCR-CMV co-occurrence, with a repertoire-size bias correction applied to TCR pairs. In a later analysis, false discovery rates were estimated by permuting HLA or CMV assignments 20 times. In a later analysis, co-occurring TCRs were grouped using DBSCAN, and TCRdist sequence similarity was added for clustering within HLA-allele-positive subsets. For co-occurrence clustering, repertoires with fewer than 30,000 or more than 120,000 public chains were excluded, along with four or five repertoires with anomalous nucleotide sharing. TCRdb holds this immuneACCESS table with in-frame rearrangements only. Some clones are missing; in checked studies, unresolved V genes explain under half, and the rest has no known cause. V, J and clone size reflect that table, while D and trimming were determined from the DNA. The sample table holds approximately 170,000 clones, of which about 85% were seen once. The ten largest clones capture 1% of the sample.

The material sequenced was PBMCs. This chain is built from TRBV7-9 and TRBJ2-7; matching of 5 bases hints at TRBD2 as the D gene. The receptor was derived from a boy younger than 10 in good health and CMV-seronegative. The DNA reads as follows: TGTGCCAGCAGTCCTTCCAGGACTCCCCCGTCGGACGAGCAGTACTTC. This translates into CASSPSRTPPSDEQYF.